This T cell receptor beta chain was sequenced for a study of T cell responses to AZD1222 COVID-19 vaccine. Findings and limits, study-wide: Among those given AZD1222, only five or six were seropositive at baseline. Spike-specific TCR depth and breadth grew after two AZD1222 doses. Donors were largely white British and mainly female; clonal diversity was possibly underestimated.

TCRdb keeps only in-frame clones here, not all; method: immunoSEQ multiplex PCR. This table holds 40,000 to 60,000 clones, approximately 90% found once. Of note for this clone: What it binds is unknown.

The germline gives CDR1 MDHEN, CDR2 SYDVKM. This CDR3 contains 14 residues. Unmatched junction bases numbered 10, after V lost 5 bases and J lost 8 bases. The TCR comes from an adult who received the AZD1222 COVID-19 vaccine. The chain combines TRBV28 with TRBJ1-2; 8 positions match TRBD1. Material: peripheral blood, obtained 28 days after the second AZD1222 dose. Here the CDR3 DNA reads TGTGCCAGCAGTGAGGGGCAGGGGGCGCGGGGCTACACCTTC. As protein: CASSEGQGARGYTF.